The rows below give T cell receptor beta chains drawn from one sample of a study of T-cell reconstitution after alpha-beta-depleted transplantation in children. TCRdb re-derived calls from the PCR reads in MiXCR, one entry per CDR3 protein. The sample has about 610,000 distinct CDR3 sequences, roughly a tenth seen once; the top ten hold roughly 4%. Here the sequenced sample was PBMCs from the stem cell graft donor, taken from the stem cell graft. Receptors originate from a human donor who donated a stem cell graft to a child with acute myeloid leukemia. CDR3s include the opening cysteine and the closing phenylalanine or tryptophan. Each record gives: CDR3 DNA, CDR3 protein, J gene, clone size, V gene, D gene. D genes are given only for firm matches. Clone size is shown for a subset of rows, as once, few, many or a class of expanded clone.

TGTGCCAGCAGTCGGGACCCTGAAGCTAACTATGGCTACACCTTC CASSRDPEANYGYTF TRBJ1-2 few TRBV12-3/TRBV12-4 .
TGTGCCAGCAGTTTAGGGACCAGACAGGAGACAGATACGCAGTATTTT CASSLGTRQETDTQYF TRBJ2-3 many TRBV12-3/TRBV12-4 .
TGTGCCATCAGTGAGCCGGGTTTAGCGGGAGCCTACGAGCAGTACTTC CAISEPGLAGAYEQYF TRBJ2-7 many TRBV10-3 TRBD2
TGTGCCAGCAGGGAGGGGGGTAAAGGCTACACCTTC CASREGGKGYTF TRBJ1-2 . TRBV28 .
TGTGCCAGCAGCCACCGGCTAGGTTTAGCGGGAGGATACAATGAGCAGTTCTTC CASSHRLGLAGGYNEQFF TRBJ2-1 . TRBV3-1 TRBD2
TGTGCCAGCAGTTCTCAGGGGGCAGGCGAAGAGACCCAGTACTTC CASSSQGAGEETQYF TRBJ2-5 many TRBV28 TRBD1
TGTGCCAGCAGCTTAGTTATTGGACCCCGGGCCACTGAAGCTTTCTTT CASSLVIGPRATEAFF TRBJ1-1 many TRBV7-9 .
TGCAGCGTTGAACTGGGGGCGGAATCACCCCTCCACTTT CSVELGAESPLHF TRBJ1-6 . TRBV29-1 .
TGTGCCAGCAGTATACTAGCGGGGGGGTCTCAAGAGACCCAGTACTTC CASSILAGGSQETQYF TRBJ2-5 . TRBV25-1 TRBD2
TGTGCCAGCAGCTACCGGTTCCCAGAGCAGTTCTTC CASSYRFPEQFF TRBJ2-1 . TRBV7-2 .
TGCAGTGCTCCGTCTAGCGGGAGGGCAGAAGATACGCAGTATTTT CSAPSSGRAEDTQYF TRBJ2-3 many TRBV20-1 TRBD2
TGTGCCAGCAAGGTTGACAGGGAGAGAAAGACCCAGTACTTC CASKVDRERKTQYF TRBJ2-5 many TRBV27 TRBD1
TGTGCCAGCAGTGAGGCTAGCGGTGCCTACGAGCAGTACTTC CASSEASGAYEQYF TRBJ2-7 many TRBV2 TRBD2
TGCAGCGCTACACGGACTAGCGGGTCTGATGAGCAGTTCTTC CSATRTSGSDEQFF TRBJ2-1 many TRBV29-1 TRBD2
TGTGCCATAGGGGGACCTACAATAGGGGAGCAGTTCTTC CAIGGPTIGEQFF TRBJ2-1 few TRBV24-1 .
TGTGCCAGCACGACTAGCGGACTCAGGACCCAGTACTTC CASTTSGLRTQYF TRBJ2-5 . TRBV12-3/TRBV12-4 TRBD2
TGTGCCAGCAGCGCCACCGCAGGGGGCACTGAAGCTTTCTTT CASSATAGGTEAFF TRBJ1-1 . TRBV7-2 TRBD1
TGCGCCAGCAGCAATAGACAGGGGGCCAATTCACCCCTCCACTTT CASSNRQGANSPLHF TRBJ1-6 many TRBV5-1 TRBD1
TGTGCCATCAGTGAGTCCGTGAGCGGGACGAACAATGAGCAGTTCTTC CAISESVSGTNNEQFF TRBJ2-1 . TRBV10-3 TRBD2
TGCGCCAGCAGCTTGGGACAGGGGTTGGGGAGCTCCTACGAGCAGTACTTC CASSLGQGLGSSYEQYF TRBJ2-7 few TRBV5-1 TRBD1
TGTGCCAGCAGCCGCGGTAACGCGAATCAGCCCCAGCATTTT CASSRGNANQPQHF TRBJ1-5 few TRBV12-3/TRBV12-4 .
TGTGCCAGCAGCCAAGTCAGGAACACCGGGGAGCTGTTTTTT CASSQVRNTGELFF TRBJ2-2 many TRBV14 .
TGTGCCAGCAGCTTCCGTGAGGGGAAGCCCTACGAGCAGTACTTC CASSFREGKPYEQYF TRBJ2-7 . TRBV13 .
TGCGCCAGCAGCGGGGGACAGGGGAACTACGAGCAGTACTTC CASSGGQGNYEQYF TRBJ2-7 . TRBV5-1 TRBD1
TGTGCCAGCAGCTTAGATAAATGGGGCCCTTTAGCGGGAGTTCCCTACGAGCAGTACTTC CASSLDKWGPLAGVPYEQYF TRBJ2-7 few TRBV11-1 TRBD2
TGCGCCAGCAGCGGAACCGGGACTAGCGGGGGAGAGACCCAGTACTTC CASSGTGTSGGETQYF TRBJ2-5 few TRBV5-1 TRBD2
TGTGCCAGCAGCTCGTTAGGACAGGGATCCCTCGAGCAGTACTTC CASSSLGQGSLEQYF TRBJ2-7 . TRBV7-9 TRBD1
TGTGCCAGCAGTTACTCGCAGGGTGGGAACGCTGAAGCTTTCTTT CASSYSQGGNAEAFF TRBJ1-1 . TRBV6-2/TRBV6-3 .
TGCGCCAGCAGCTTGGCGTCAGCTCCAGGGGAGCAGTACTTC CASSLASAPGEQYF TRBJ2-7 . TRBV5-1 .
TGCAGTGCTAGAGTGGGAGTCGCCGAGCAGTTCTTC CSARVGVAEQFF TRBJ2-1 . TRBV20-1 .
TGTGCCAGCAGCGTAGATGGAGGTGTTGACACTGAAGCTTTCTTT CASSVDGGVDTEAFF TRBJ1-1 . TRBV9 .
TGTGCCAGCAGTTTCAGCGGTGGGGCCAACGTCCTGACTTTC CASSFSGGANVLTF TRBJ2-6 few TRBV12-3/TRBV12-4 .
TGCAGTGCTAGGGGGCTAGAGGGTGGGTACGAGCAGTACTTC CSARGLEGGYEQYF TRBJ2-7 few TRBV20-1 .
TGTGCCAGCAGACCTGAAGGAGCCAAAAACATTCAGTACTTC CASRPEGAKNIQYF TRBJ2-4 few TRBV7-9 .
TGTGCCAGCGGGGTTGATCAGCCCCAGCATTTT CASGVDQPQHF TRBJ1-5 many TRBV7-2 .
TGTGCCAGCAGCTTAGGCACTAGCGGGAGGAAAGATACGCAGTATTTT CASSLGTSGRKDTQYF TRBJ2-3 many TRBV7-6 TRBD2
TGTGCCAGCAGGCGTACTAGCGGGAGGGACAATGAGCAGTTCTTC CASRRTSGRDNEQFF TRBJ2-1 . TRBV14 TRBD2
TGCAGTGCTAGGCGACAGTCAAATGACTATGGCTACACCTTC CSARRQSNDYGYTF TRBJ1-2 many TRBV20-1 .
TGTGCCAGCAGCTTAGGATCTACGTCGACGAGCACCGGGGAGCTGTTTTTT CASSLGSTSTSTGELFF TRBJ2-2 few TRBV7-6 .
TGTGCCAGCAGTTTATCAGGGCTAGGAAACACCATATATTTT CASSLSGLGNTIYF TRBJ1-3 many TRBV28 .
TGTGCCAGCAGCGCGCGAGAACAGGGCTTCTCTGGAAACACCATATATTTT CASSAREQGFSGNTIYF TRBJ1-3 . TRBV7-2 .
TGTGCCAGCAGCTTGGACATGGGGAGGAACACTGAAGCTTTCTTT CASSLDMGRNTEAFF TRBJ1-1 . TRBV5-8 .
TGTGCCTGGAGTGGCGTCTCCTACAATGAGCAGTTCTTC CAWSGVSYNEQFF TRBJ2-1 few TRBV30 .
TGCAGTGCTAGATTGTGGCAAGAGACCCAGTACTTC CSARLWQETQYF TRBJ2-5 . TRBV20-1 .